The rows below give T cell receptor beta chains drawn from one sample of a study of blood T cell repertoires in COVID-19. The data were produced by immunoSEQ multiplex PCR, yet TCRdb's version contains in-frame clones alone and is incomplete. The data hold fewer than 350,000 clones, with less than 85% observed a single time. Material for sequencing was PBMCs or T cells enriched from blood (not recorded which). All receptors derive from a woman aged 45-59 years who had recovered from COVID-19. The CDR3 runs from the conserved cysteine through the conserved F or W. The D gene is left open where the match is weak. The size field is filled for only some rows; it gives once, few, many or a size class.

cdr3_aa	cdr3_nt	v_call	j_call	cdr3_length	clone_size	d_call
CASQTWGLAGGNEQFF	TGTGCCAGCCAGACGTGGGGACTAGCGGGAGGCAATGAGCAGTTCTTC	TRBV27	TRBJ2-1	16	-	TRBD2
CARGTRANTEAFF	TGTGCCAGGGGCACGAGGGCGAACACTGAAGCTTTCTTT	TRBV19	TRBJ1-1	13	once	-
CASSYIGTRLDYGYTF	TGTGCCAGCAGTTACATTGGGACACGGCTCGACTATGGCTACACCTTC	TRBV11-2	TRBJ1-2	16	-	-
CASSLLPYGYTF	TGTGCCAGCAGTTTACTACCCTATGGCTACACCTTC	TRBV6-2/TRBV6-3	TRBJ1-2	12	-	-
CASSLARADEQYF	TGTGCCAGCAGCTTGGCCAGGGCTGACGAGCAGTACTTC	TRBV5-5	TRBJ2-7	13	-	-
CASSQERASPSSTDTQYF	TGTGCCAGCAGCCAAGAGAGGGCTAGCCCGTCTAGCACAGATACGCAGTATTTT	TRBV3-1/TRBV3-2	TRBJ2-3	18	-	-
CASSLGPLVEQYF	TGTGCCAGCAGCTTAGGCCCCCTAGTCGAGCAGTACTTC	TRBV7-9	TRBJ2-7	13	-	-
CASSPLSGGPSYEQYF	TGTGCCAGCAGTCCTCTTAGCGGGGGGCCCTCCTACGAGCAGTACTTC	TRBV27	TRBJ2-7	16	-	TRBD2
CASSQAGTGRHYGYTF	TGCGCCAGCAGCCAAGCTGGGACAGGGCGGCACTATGGCTACACCTTC	TRBV4-1	TRBJ1-2	16	-	TRBD1
CASSLEGEPYNEQFF	TGTGCCAGCAGCTTGGAGGGGGAACCCTACAATGAGCAGTTCTTC	TRBV5-8	TRBJ2-1	15	-	-
CASSHGSPLHF	TGTGCCAGCAGCCACGGTTCACCCCTCCACTTT	TRBV3-1/TRBV3-2	TRBJ1-6	11	-	-
CAWKQAGEQFF	TGTGCCTGGAAACAGGCAGGTGAGCAGTTCTTC	TRBV30	TRBJ2-1	11	-	-
CASSIFWGQKETQYF	TGTGCCAGTAGTATCTTTTGGGGGCAGAAAGAGACCCAGTACTTC	TRBV19	TRBJ2-5	15	-	-
CASSFGGSGNQPQHF	TGCGCCAGCAGCTTTGGCGGGAGTGGCAATCAGCCCCAGCATTTT	TRBV5-1	TRBJ1-5	15	-	-
CASRSSGQGYSPLHF	TGTGCCAGCAGATCGTCAGGACAGGGGTATTCACCCCTCCACTTT	TRBV6-5	TRBJ1-6	15	-	TRBD1
CASSLGQGYGYTF	TGTGCCAGCAGTCTGGGGCAGGGCTATGGCTACACCTTC	TRBV12-3/TRBV12-4	TRBJ1-2	13	-	-
CAWSVASRVQYF	TGTGCCTGGAGTGTGGCTAGTCGGGTTCAGTACTTC	TRBV30	TRBJ2-4	12	-	-
CASSFGPSYGYTF	TGTGCCAGCAGTTTTGGGCCCTCGTATGGCTACACCTTC	TRBV27	TRBJ1-2	13	-	-
CASSIGGSSYEQYF	TGTGCCAGTAGTATAGGAGGTTCCAGCTACGAGCAGTACTTC	TRBV19	TRBJ2-7	14	-	-
CASSEDIAGYNEQFF	TGCGCCAGCAGCGAAGACATAGCGGGATACAATGAGCAGTTCTTC	TRBV5-1	TRBJ2-1	15	once	TRBD2
CASRDGGVNTEAFF	TGCGCCAGCAGGGATGGAGGGGTGAACACTGAAGCTTTCTTT	TRBV10-1	TRBJ1-1	14	-	-
CASSFFSYEQYF	TGTGCCAGCAGCTTCTTCTCCTACGAGCAGTACTTC	TRBV3-1/TRBV3-2	TRBJ2-7	12	-	-
CASSQDPWTPRQYF	TGCGCCAGCAGCCAAGATCCCTGGACTCCTCGGCAGTACTTC	TRBV4-3	TRBJ2-7	14	once	-
CASKEISGVPEQYF	TGTGCCAGCAAAGAAATTTCAGGGGTTCCCGAGCAGTACTTC	TRBV2	TRBJ2-7	14	-	-
CASSSLGKGENTEAFF	TGTGCCAGCAGCTCTCTCGGAAAAGGGGAGAACACTGAAGCTTTCTTT	TRBV11-2	TRBJ1-1	16	-	-
CASSVPDTGELFF	TGTGCCAGCAGCGTACCGGACACCGGGGAGCTGTTTTTT	TRBV9	TRBJ2-2	13	-	-